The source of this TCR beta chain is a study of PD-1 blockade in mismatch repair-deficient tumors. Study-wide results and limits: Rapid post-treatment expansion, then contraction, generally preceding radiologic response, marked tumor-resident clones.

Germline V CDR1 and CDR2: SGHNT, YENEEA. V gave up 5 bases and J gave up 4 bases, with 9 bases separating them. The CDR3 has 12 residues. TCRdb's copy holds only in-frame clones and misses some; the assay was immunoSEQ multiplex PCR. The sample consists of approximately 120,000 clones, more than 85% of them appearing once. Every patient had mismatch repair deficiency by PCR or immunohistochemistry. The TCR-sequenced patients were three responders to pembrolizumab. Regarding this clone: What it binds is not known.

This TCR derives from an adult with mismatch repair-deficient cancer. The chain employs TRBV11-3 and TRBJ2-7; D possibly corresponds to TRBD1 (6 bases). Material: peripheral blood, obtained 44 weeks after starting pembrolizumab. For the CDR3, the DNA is TGTGCCAGCAGCAAACAGGGTTACGAGCAGTACTTC. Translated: CASSKQGYEQYF.